These 14 T cell receptor beta chains were sequenced from one sample in a study of cytomegalovirus exposure and HLA in healthy donors. PCR primers comprised 60 Vbeta and 13 Jbeta primers. Only in-frame clones appear in the TCRdb table, and some are missing; sequencing was by immunoSEQ multiplex PCR. The top ten hold roughly 2.2% of the sample, which has 90,000 to 150,000 clones, roughly 79% seen once. Material for sequencing was PBMCs. All receptors derive from a woman between 35 and 50 years old in good health and CMV-seronegative.

The chain recombines TRBV13 with TRBJ2-3; possible D gene TRBD1, 6 bases. The germline V gene encodes CDR1 PRHDT and CDR2 FYEKMQ (reference sequence). The ends were cut back, 5 bases at V and 0 bases at J, with 12 bases in the middle. The CDR3 extends over 15 amino acids. This chain's CDR3 is CASSRTGPSTDTQYF. As DNA, the CDR3 is TGTGCCAGCAGCAGAACAGGGCCGAGCACAGATACGCAGTATTTT.

V gene TRBV9 combines with J gene TRBJ1-1, with D possibly TRBD1 on 6 matching bases. Germline V gene sequence: CDR1 SGDLS, CDR2 YYNGEE. With 4 bases removed from V and 4 bases from J, the gap between germline ends came to 14 bases. This CDR3 has 14 residues. As DNA, the CDR3 is TGTGCCAGCAGCCTAGGGGTGGGGGCCACTGAAGCTTTCTTT. It encodes CASSLGVGATEAFF.

The genes are TRBV6-6 and TRBJ1-4; D is ambiguous. V lost 6 bases, J lost 4 bases, and 9 bases lay in between. The V gene's germline CDR1 is MNHNY and CDR2 SVGAGI (reference sequence). CDR3 length: 13 residues. CDR3 region: CASSQSFNEKLFF. CDR3 nucleotide sequence: TGTGCCAGCAGCCAGTCTTTTAATGAAAAACTGTTTTTT.

Here the CDR3 DNA reads TGTGCCAGCAGCCCCAAGGGGGCGGGGCATTACAATGAGCAGTTCTTC. Protein sequence: CASSPKGAGHYNEQFF. The V gene is TRBV5-6, the J gene TRBJ2-1; tentative D call: TRBD1 (7 bases). V was shortened by 4 bases and J by 4 bases, with 18 bases between the two germline ends. Germline-derived CDR1 and CDR2 are SGHDT and YYEEEE. The CDR3 extends over 16 amino acids.

This clone was seen only once. The chain uses TRBV7-9 and TRBJ1-2; no clear D gene. Trimming pared 5 bases from V and 5 bases from J, leaving 9 bases between. Germline CDR1 is SEHNR and CDR2 is FQNEAQ (reference sequence). This CDR3 is 12 amino acids long. CDR3 coding DNA: TGTGCCAGCAGCCAAACAGAGTATGGCTACACCTTC. This translates into CASSQTEYGYTF.

V usage is TRBV5-1 and J usage is TRBJ2-7; perhaps TRBD2 as D (5 bases). The CDR3 is 14 amino acids. V dropped 0 bases and J dropped 1 base, with 8 bases sitting between them. Germline V gene data show CDR1 as SGHRS and CDR2 as YFSETQ. The CDR3 DNA follows: TGCGCCAGCAGCTTGGAATCGGGGTCCTACGAGCAGTACTTC. It specifies CASSLESGSYEQYF.

This chain joins TRBV7-9 and TRBJ1-1, with D unclear. The CDR3 contains 13 residues. V was pared by 3 bases and J by 0 bases, with 5 bases between. Germline V lookup: CDR1 SEHNR, CDR2 FQNEAQ (reference sequence). DNA for the CDR3: TGTGCCAGCAGCTTTTCCGTGAACACTGAAGCTTTCTTT. Translated, it gives CASSFSVNTEAFF.

The chain uses TRBV7-2 and TRBJ1-2; TRBD1 agrees at 10 bases. Germline V gene sequence: CDR1 SGHTA, CDR2 FQGNSA. This CDR3 has 14 residues. The V gene end was trimmed by 0 bases and the J gene end by 7 bases; junction bases not matched to a gene: 2. The CDR3 bases are TGTGCCAGCAGCTTAGCGGACAGGGGGGCTGGCTACACCTTC. Protein sequence: CASSLADRGAGYTF.

The CDR3 sequence: CAWMTDRVNTEAFF. As DNA, the CDR3 is TGTGCCTGGATGACCGACAGGGTCAACACTGAAGCTTTCTTT. The chain is built from TRBV30 and TRBJ1-1; TRBD1 matches 7 bases. With 4 bases clipped from V and 2 bases from J, the junction kept 7 bases outside the gene matches. The CDR3 runs to 14 residues. CDR1 GTSNPN and CDR2 SVGIG come from the germline V gene (reference sequence).

As DNA, the CDR3 is TGTGCCAGCAGTTGGGACAGGAACACTGAAGCTTTCTTT. It encodes CASSWDRNTEAFF. This chain joins TRBV6-5 and TRBJ1-1, with 7 bases lining up with TRBD1. Trimming removed 4 bases from V and 1 base from J; junction bases left unmatched: 0. Germline V gene data show CDR1 as MNHEY and CDR2 as SVGAGI. The CDR3 runs to 13 residues.

This clone was observed a handful of times. Other DNA sequences within the sample encode an identical CDR3. The genes are TRBV7-2 and TRBJ1-2; no reliable D call. CDR1 SGHTA and CDR2 FQGNSA come from the germline V gene. CDR3 length: 13 residues. The V end was cut by 3 bases, the J end by 3 bases, with 8 bases between. The CDR3 DNA reads as TGTGCCAGCAGCTTGGCAGTCGACTATGGCTACACCTTC. Protein product: CASSLAVDYGYTF.

This chain uses TRBV6-6 with TRBJ1-2; TRBD1 matches at 8 bases. Looked up from germline, CDR1 is MNHNY and CDR2 is SVGAGI (reference sequence). There are 14 residues in the CDR3. V was clipped by 6 bases and J by 0 bases; unmatched bases: 3. The CDR3 bases are TGTGCCAGCAGGACAGGGGCCCCTAACTATGGCTACACCTTC. Translation gives CASRTGAPNYGYTF.

The gene calls are TRBV23-1 and TRBJ2-1, with 11 bases fitting TRBD2. TRBV23-1 is filed as an ORF, its function uncertain. Losses at the gene ends were 0 bases for V and 15 bases for J; bases not matched to a gene: 13. The CDR3 length is 16 residues. CDR3 nucleotides: TGCGCCAGCAGTCAATCGAGAACTAGCGGGAGAAACCGTCGGTTCTTC. As protein: CASSQSRTSGRNRRFF.

V and J are TRBV2 and TRBJ1-5, with 12 bases that match TRBD1. Losses at the gene ends were 5 bases for V and 9 bases for J; bases not matched to a gene: 8. Germline V gene data show CDR1 as SNHLY and CDR2 as FYNNEI. The CDR3 has 15 amino acids. CDR3 in amino acids: CASSTGQGAIPPQHF. For the CDR3, the DNA is TGTGCCAGCAGTACGGGACAGGGGGCCATCCCGCCCCAGCATTTT.